This record covers a single TCR beta chain. Original data processing: The assay estimated nucleated cells by amplifying reference gene primers. The method was immunoSEQ multiplex PCR; TCRdb's version includes in-frame clones alone and lacks a portion of them. The D gene and trimming were derived from the DNA, and the V and J assignments and clone size from that table. The sample lists some 110,000 clones; roughly 85% were seen once. The record originates from a study of blood T cell repertoires in COVID-19. The wider study: Acute and convalescent COVID-19 specimens originated in the United States, Italy and Spain. Sample material is recorded as cDNA or gDNA derived from T cells, B-cell-depleted T cells, or PBMCs.

V lost 4 bases to trimming and J lost 3 bases; unmatched junction nucleotides: 6. Germline V gene sequence: CDR1 SGHRS, CDR2 YFSETQ. The CDR3 loop spans 16 amino acids. This chain joins TRBV5-1 and TRBJ2-3, with 12 bases lining up with TRBD2. The receptor was derived from a man aged 35 to 55 with acute or convalescent COVID-19. Sequencing was carried out using peripheral blood. In DNA form, the CDR3 reads TGCGCCAGCAGCCCTGGGACTAGCGGGTTGACAGATACGCAGTATTTT. Amino acids: CASSPGTSGLTDTQYF.